The 10 T cell receptor beta chains below all came from one sample that was sequenced in a study of T cell changes during pregnancy in multiple sclerosis. TCRdb's copy holds only in-frame clones and misses some; the assay was immunoSEQ multiplex PCR. Among approximately 130,000 clones listed, 90% to 96% were seen once. Here the sequenced sample was peripheral blood, taken after pregnancy. These receptors all come from a female donor with multiple sclerosis, enrolled in a pregnancy study.

This clone was seen only a few times. V and J are TRBV30 and TRBJ1-5; possibly TRBD1 for D (6 bases). CDR1 GTSNPN and CDR2 SVGIG come from the germline V gene (reference sequence). V shed 0 bases and J shed 3 bases, with 18 bases lying between them. The CDR3 is 17 amino acids. The CDR3 DNA reads as TGTGCCTGGAGTGTACGGGGACAAATTCTATTCAATCAGCCCCAGCATTTT. Translation gives CAWSVRGQILFNQPQHF.

V gene TRBV18 combines with J gene TRBJ1-2; 8 nucleotides align to TRBD1. There are 14 residues in the CDR3. Germline loops: CDR1 KGHSH, CDR2 LQKENI. J lost 7 bases, V lost 2 bases, and 6 bases had no gene match. The CDR3 bases are TGTGCCAGCTCACCATTGGAGCAGGGGGCTGGCTACACCTTC. As protein: CASSPLEQGAGYTF.

The rearrangement links TRBV2 to TRBJ2-6, with a weak D call TRBD2 (6 bases). This CDR3 is 14 amino acids long. Trimming took 9 bases from V and 2 from J, leaving 11 bases between them. CDR1 and CDR2 (germline): SNHLY, FYNNEI. The CDR3, as DNA: TGTGCCAGGGGGGGTTCAACTGGGGCCAACGTCCTGACTTTC. Its translation is CARGGSTGANVLTF. The full variable domain, with the rest looked up from reference TRBV2 and TRBJ2-6, is EPEVTQTPSHQVTQMGQEVILRCVPISNHLYFYWYRQILGQKVEFLVSFYNNEISEKSEIFDDQFSVERPDGSNFTLKIRSTKLEDSAMYFCARGGSTGANVLTFGAGSRLTVL.

The chain links TRBV2 to TRBJ2-7; weak D call: TRBD1 (5 bases). Per germline, CDR1 SNHLY and CDR2 FYNNEI. The CDR3 contains 12 residues. V was pared by 6 bases and J by 4 bases, with 10 bases between. This CDR3 is CASRSAGYEQYF. CDR3 nucleotides: TGTGCCAGCAGATCTGCAGGGTACGAGCAGTACTTC.

A remark on this clone: This sample includes further DNA sequences coding for the same CDR3. This chain uses TRBV6-4 with TRBJ2-1; perhaps TRBD1 as D (5 bases). The V end lost 2 bases, the J end lost 4 bases, and 6 bases lay between the germline ends. The CDR3 is 13 amino acids. Germline V gene lookup returns CDR1 MRHNA and CDR2 SNTAGT. The CDR3 DNA follows: TGTGCCAGCAGTGACGGGGCGTACAATGAGCAGTTCTTC. It translates to CASSDGAYNEQFF.

The J gene is TRBJ2-7, the V gene TRBV4-1; 7 nucleotides line up with TRBD1. J gave up 3 bases and V 1 base, and 6 bases lay outside the gene matches. Germline CDR1 is MGHRA and CDR2 is YSYEKL. This CDR3 has 15 residues. The CDR3 is CASSQGDRSLYEQYF. Here the CDR3 DNA reads TGCGCCAGCAGCCAAGGGGACAGAAGTCTCTACGAGCAGTACTTC.

V is TRBV27 and J is TRBJ2-3, with a tentative D call TRBD1 (6 bases). CDR1 and CDR2 (germline): MNHEY, SMNVEV (reference sequence). V lost 6 bases, J lost 1 base, and 14 bases lay in between. The CDR3 length is 15 residues. In nucleotides, the CDR3 is TGTGCCAGCAGACCCAACAGGGCCCGCACAGATACGCAGTATTTT. Amino acid sequence: CASRPNRARTDTQYF.

V usage is TRBV5-6 and J usage is TRBJ1-1, with D unclear. Germline V gives CDR1 SGHDT, CDR2 YYEEEE. Trimming stripped 0 bases from V and 3 bases from J, with 3 bases between. This CDR3 is built from 12 residues. The CDR3 sequence: CASSLVYTEAFF. CDR3 DNA: TGTGCCAGCAGCTTGGTATACACTGAAGCTTTCTTT. Filled out from reference TRBV5-6 and TRBJ1-1, the complete variable domain reads DAGVTQSPTHLIKTRGQQVTLRCSPKSGHDTVSWYQQALGQGPQFIFQYYEEEERQRGNFPDRFSGHQFPNYSSELNVNALLLGDSALYLCASSLVYTEAFFGQGTRLTVV.

The chain has TRBV27 and TRBJ2-1; TRBD2 is a possible D gene (5 bases). The V gene lost 6 bases and the J gene lost 7 bases, with 16 bases spanning the gap. Germline V gives CDR1 MNHEY, CDR2 SMNVEV (reference sequence). This CDR3 region has 14 residues. The CDR3 sequence is CASSRAGVLNEQFF. CDR3 nucleotide sequence: TGTGCCAGCAGCCGCGCGGGCGTTTTAAATGAGCAGTTCTTC.

This sequence joins TRBV6-1 and TRBJ2-7; 11 positions agree with TRBD1. Germline loops: CDR1 MNHNS, CDR2 SASEGT. Trimming cost V 6 bases and J 4 bases; bases outside gene matches: 8. The CDR3 length is 15 residues. This chain's CDR3 is CASSPTGQGAYEQYF. Written as DNA, the CDR3 is TGTGCCAGCAGCCCCACCGGACAGGGGGCTTACGAGCAGTACTTC.